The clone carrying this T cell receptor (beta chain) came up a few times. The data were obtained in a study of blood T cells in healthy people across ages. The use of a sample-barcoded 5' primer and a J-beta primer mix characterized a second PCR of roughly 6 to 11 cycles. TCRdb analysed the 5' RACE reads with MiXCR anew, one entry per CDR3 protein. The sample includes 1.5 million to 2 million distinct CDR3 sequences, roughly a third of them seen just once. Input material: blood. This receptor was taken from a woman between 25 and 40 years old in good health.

The CDR3 loop reads CASSEVVQGPYEQYF. DNA for the CDR3: TGTGCCAGCAGTGAAGTAGTGCAGGGCCCCTACGAGCAGTACTTC. This chain connects TRBV6-1 to TRBJ2-7; possibly TRBD1 for D (5 bases). From germline, CDR1 is MNHNS and CDR2 SASEGT. CDR3 length: 15 amino acids. Trimming removed 1 base at V and 2 bases at J, with 12 bases between.